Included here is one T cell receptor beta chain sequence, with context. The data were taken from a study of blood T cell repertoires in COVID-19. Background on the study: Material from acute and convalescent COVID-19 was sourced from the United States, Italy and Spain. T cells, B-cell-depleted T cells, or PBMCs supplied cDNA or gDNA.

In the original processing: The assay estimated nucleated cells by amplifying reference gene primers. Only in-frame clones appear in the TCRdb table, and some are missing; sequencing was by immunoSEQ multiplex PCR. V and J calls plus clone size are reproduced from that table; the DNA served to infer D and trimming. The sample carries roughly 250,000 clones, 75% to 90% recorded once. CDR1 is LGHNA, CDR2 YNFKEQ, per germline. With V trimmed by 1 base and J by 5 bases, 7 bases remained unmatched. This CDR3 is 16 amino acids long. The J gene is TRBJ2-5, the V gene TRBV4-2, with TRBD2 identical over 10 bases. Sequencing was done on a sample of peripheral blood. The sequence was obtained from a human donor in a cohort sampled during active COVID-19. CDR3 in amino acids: CASSQGASGGRETQYF. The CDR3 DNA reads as TGTGCCAGCAGCCAAGGCGCTAGCGGGGGTCGGGAGACCCAGTACTTC.